Presented here are 17 T cell receptor beta chains from one specimen sequenced in a study of blood T cell repertoires in COVID-19. Clones were read by immunoSEQ multiplex PCR, and TCRdb kept only the in-frame ones, dropping some. The data contain about 67,000 clones, approximately 75% of them singletons. Sequences were obtained from peripheral blood. The receptors come from a woman in her fifties or sixties with acute or convalescent COVID-19.

V usage is TRBV6-1 and J usage is TRBJ2-3; D not resolved. Germline V gene sequence: CDR1 MNHNS, CDR2 SASEGT. With 3 bases removed from V and 4 bases from J, the gap between germline ends came to 23 bases. The CDR3 consists of 18 residues. CDR3 in DNA: TGTGCCAGCAGTGAGCTCATCCCCGGGTTCCTTCTGCCAGATACGCAGTATTTT. Residues: CASSELIPGFLLPDTQYF.

The chain couples TRBV5-6 to TRBJ2-5; TRBD2 is a possible D gene (5 bases). V was trimmed by 6 bases and J by 2 bases, leaving 17 bases between them. The germline V gene has CDR1 SGHDT and CDR2 YYEEEE. The CDR3 spans 15 residues. The CDR3 DNA follows: TGTGCCAGCATACGGGATCACAACTGGCAAGAGACCCAGTACTTC. This translates into CASIRDHNWQETQYF.

This clone has only one observation. V and J are TRBV2 and TRBJ2-3; 9 nucleotides match TRBD1. Trimming took 6 bases from V and 4 from J; bases not matched to a gene: 8. The CDR3 is 15 residues long. The germline V gene has CDR1 SNHLY and CDR2 FYNNEI. The CDR3 protein is CASSGTGRRADTQYF. DNA of the CDR3: TGTGCCAGCAGCGGGACAGGGAGGCGGGCAGATACGCAGTATTTT.

This clone has only a few counts. The rearrangement uses TRBV7-2 and TRBJ1-3; a possible D gene is TRBD1 (5 bases). CDR3 length equals 14 residues. The germline CDR1 and CDR2 sequences are SGHTA and FQGNSA. Deletions cut 5 bases from V and 2 bases from J, with 10 bases between. The DNA of the CDR3 is TGTGCCAGCAGCACCGGACAACCTGGAAACACCATATATTTT. Translated: CASSTGQPGNTIYF. Full variable domain (remainder filled in from reference TRBV7-2 and TRBJ1-3): GAGVSQSPSNKVTEKGKDVELRCDPISGHTALYWYRQSLGQGLEFLIYFQGNSAPDKSGLPSDRFSAERTGGSVSTLTIQRTQQEDSAVYLCASSTGQPGNTIYFGEGSWLTVV.

This chain's CDR3 is CASNRGASGYSGNTIYF. The DNA of the CDR3 is TGTGCCAGCAACCGGGGGGCCAGCGGCTATTCTGGAAACACCATATATTTT. The J gene is TRBJ1-3, the V gene TRBV7-9; D is perhaps TRBD1 (6 bases). The V gene's germline CDR1 is SEHNR and CDR2 FQNEAQ (reference sequence). The CDR3 covers 17 residues. V was pared by 7 bases and J by 1 base, with 20 bases between. Looking up the rest from reference TRBV7-9 and TRBJ1-3 gives the full variable domain: DTGVSQNPRHKITKRGQNVTFRCDPISEHNRLYWYRQTLGQGPEFLTYFQNEAQLEKSRLLSDRFSAERPKGSFSTLEIQRTEQGDSAMYLCASNRGASGYSGNTIYFGEGSWLTVV.

V and J are TRBV4-3 and TRBJ2-1; 7 bases align to TRBD2. V trimming: 2 bases; J trimming: 9 bases; junction bases outside the gene matches: 7. The CDR3 runs 14 residues. Germline V CDR1 and CDR2: LGHNA, YSLEER. The CDR3 DNA is TGCGCCAGCAGCCAACTGCCGGGGGGTTTTGAGCAGTTCTTC. It translates to CASSQLPGGFEQFF.

V usage is TRBV7-7 and J usage is TRBJ1-6, with D unclear. The CDR3 extends over 14 amino acids. Per germline, CDR1 SSHAT and CDR2 FNYEAQ (reference sequence). The CDR3: CALERQGLNSPLHF. In nucleotides, the CDR3 is TGTGCTTTGGAGAGGCAAGGACTGAATTCACCCCTCCACTTT.

The chain employs TRBV19 and TRBJ2-1, with 10 bases matching TRBD1. V was clipped by 5 bases and J by 8 bases; unmatched bases: 9. Germline assignment: CDR1 LNHDA and CDR2 SQIVND (reference sequence). The CDR3 has 15 amino acids. CDR3 region: CASSSSGTGEYEQFF. The CDR3 bases are TGTGCCAGTAGTTCTTCCGGGACAGGGGAGTATGAGCAGTTCTTC.

The chain combines TRBV6-5 with TRBJ1-1, with 8 nucleotides matching TRBD1. The CDR3 consists of 14 residues. V was clipped by 6 bases and J by 1 base; unmatched bases: 4. The germline V gene has CDR1 MNHEY and CDR2 SVGAGI. The CDR3 coding sequence is TGTGCCAGCAGGGACAGGGCCGCGAACACTGAAGCTTTCTTT. Translated, it gives CASRDRAANTEAFF.

The rearrangement links TRBV5-8 to TRBJ2-5; the D gene is possibly TRBD2 (5 bases). Trimming pared 0 bases from V and 2 bases from J, leaving 8 bases between. Germline CDR1 and CDR2: SGHTS and YDEGEE. This CDR3 spans 14 amino acids. The CDR3 coding sequence is TGTGCCAGCAGCTTGGGAGGGTCTCAAGAGACCCAGTACTTC. Translating it yields CASSLGGSQETQYF.

The V call is TRBV5-1, the J call TRBJ2-1; D gene ambiguous. The germline CDR1 and CDR2 sequences are SGHRS and YFSETQ. There are 18 residues in the CDR3. Trimming took off 1 base at V and 5 bases at J, with 22 bases between the two ends. The CDR3 here is CASSLPLHSSWANNEQFF. In DNA form, the CDR3 reads TGCGCCAGCAGCTTGCCCCTTCACTCATCTTGGGCCAACAATGAGCAGTTCTTC.

The chain is built from TRBV7-2 and TRBJ1-2, with D maybe TRBD1 (5 bases). CDR1 and CDR2 from the germline V gene are SGHTA and FQGNSA. This CDR3 is built from 14 residues. V lost 5 bases and J 0 bases, leaving 10 bases between the germline ends. The DNA for the CDR3 is TGTGCCAGCAGCCGGGGGTTCGCTAACTATGGCTACACCTTC. Encoded protein: CASSRGFANYGYTF.

V and J are TRBV12-2 and TRBJ2-2; the table's D call TRBD1 went unverified against the DNA. TRBV12-2 is an annotated pseudogene. CDR3 length: 16 residues. The DNA for the CDR3 is TGTGCAAGTCGCGTTTACAGACGAAGAAACACCGGGGAGCTGTTTTTT. This translates into CASRVYRRRNTGELFF.

The V and J genes are TRBV7-9 and TRBJ2-3, with TRBD2 as a possible D gene (6 bases). Germline V gene lookup returns CDR1 SEHNR and CDR2 FQNEAQ (reference sequence). V dropped 1 base and J dropped 5 bases, with 10 bases sitting between them. The CDR3 contains 14 residues. The chain's CDR3 is CASSLGGTEDTQYF. CDR3 sequence (DNA): TGTGCCAGCAGCTTAGGCGGGACGGAAGATACGCAGTATTTT.

V is TRBV6-5 and J is TRBJ2-5; maybe TRBD2 (7 bases). V was shortened by 0 bases and J by 5 bases, with 10 bases between the two germline ends. CDR1 is MNHEY, CDR2 SVGAGI, per germline. CDR3 length equals 14 residues. The CDR3 DNA follows: TGTGCCAGCAGTTACTCTAGGGGGGGCGAGACCCAGTACTTC. This translates into CASSYSRGGETQYF.

The chain uses TRBV9 and TRBJ2-1; 9 bases agree with TRBD1. V shed 0 bases and J 3 bases; nucleotides not matched to a gene: 13. This CDR3 spans 19 amino acids. CDR1 is SGDLS and CDR2 is YYNGEE in the germline V gene. The CDR3 DNA reads as TGTGCCAGCAGCGTAGGCGCGACAGGGGGTTCTCGGATCTACAATGAGCAGTTCTTC. This codes for CASSVGATGGSRIYNEQFF.

V usage is TRBV9 and J usage is TRBJ2-6; 8 nucleotides match TRBD2. This CDR3 has 15 residues. V gave up 0 bases and J gave up 4 bases; unmatched junction bases: 0. Germline V gene data show CDR1 as SGDLS and CDR2 as YYNGEE. CDR3 nucleotides: TGTGCCAGCAGCGTAGCTAGCGGGGGGGCCAACGTCCTGACTTTC. Protein: CASSVASGGANVLTF.